This note documents a single T cell receptor (beta chain) sequence. How the authors handled the data: Reference gene primer amplification gave estimated nucleated cell counts. Data came from immunoSEQ multiplex PCR; TCRdb stores just in-frame clones and leaves some out. D and trimming were read from the DNA, whereas the V and J calls and clone size are those reported in that table. This table holds some 60,000 clones, around 84% found once. This sample is drawn from a study of blood T cell repertoires in COVID-19. Background on the study: Whether acute or convalescent, the COVID-19 samples came from the United States, Italy and Spain.

The CDR3 has 15 residues. Germline loops: CDR1 MDHEN, CDR2 SYDVKM. V trimming: 5 bases; J trimming: 3 bases; junction bases outside the gene matches: 5. The chain carries TRBV28 and TRBJ1-5; TRBD1 matches 9 bases. The sequencing sample was made of peripheral blood. This sequence originates from a man aged 60 to 69 with acute or convalescent COVID-19. As DNA, the CDR3 is TGTGCCAGCAGTCGCACAGGGGGCCTCAATCAGCCCCAGCATTTT. Translation gives CASSRTGGLNQPQHF. Together with reference TRBV28 and TRBJ1-5, the CDR3 gives the full variable domain: DVKVTQSSRYLVKRTGEKVFLECVQDMDHENMFWYRQDPGLGLRLIYFSYDVKMKEKGDIPEGYSVSREKKERFSLILESASTNQTSMYLCASSRTGGLNQPQHFGDGTRLSIL.